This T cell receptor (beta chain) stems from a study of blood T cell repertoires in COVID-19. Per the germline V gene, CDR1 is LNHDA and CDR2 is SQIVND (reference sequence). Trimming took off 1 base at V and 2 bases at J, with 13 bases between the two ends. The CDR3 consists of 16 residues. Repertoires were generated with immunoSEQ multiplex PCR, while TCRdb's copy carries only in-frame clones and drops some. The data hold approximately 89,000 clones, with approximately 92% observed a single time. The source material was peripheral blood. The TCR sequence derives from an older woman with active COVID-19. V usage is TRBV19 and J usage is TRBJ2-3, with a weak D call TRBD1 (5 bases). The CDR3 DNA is TGTGCCAGTAGTATAGGTGGGGCGCAGCACACAGATACGCAGTATTTT. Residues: CASSIGGAQHTDTQYF.